This entry lists 21 T cell receptor beta chains sequenced from one sample in a study of T cell responses to AZD1222 COVID-19 vaccine. Libraries were prepared by immunoSEQ multiplex PCR; TCRdb keeps only in-frame clonotypes and omits some of them. The sample lists 150,000 to 200,000 clones, 80% to 95% occurring once. This specimen consisted of peripheral blood, obtained on day 0 of AZD1222 vaccination. Every receptor here comes from an adult in good health.

V and J are TRBV18 and TRBJ1-1; D is perhaps TRBD1 (6 bases). The CDR3 extends over 13 amino acids. Germline loops: CDR1 KGHSH, CDR2 LQKENI. Trimming stripped 8 bases from V and 0 bases from J, with 10 bases between. The CDR3 spells CASAGTLNTEAFF. CDR3 in DNA: TGTGCCAGCGCGGGGACACTGAACACTGAAGCTTTCTTT. The full variable domain, completed using reference TRBV18 and TRBJ1-1, is NAGVMQNPRHLVRRRGQEARLRCSPMKGHSHVYWYRQLPEEGLKFMVYLQKENIIDESGMPKERFSAEFPKEGPSILRIQQVVRGDSAAYFCASAGTLNTEAFFGQGTRLTVV.

V and J are TRBV5-1 and TRBJ1-2; weak D call: TRBD1 (6 bases). This CDR3 comprises 14 residues. Trimming removed 1 base from V and 2 bases from J, with 9 bases in between. The germline CDR1 and CDR2 sequences are SGHRS and YFSETQ. CDR3 loop: CASSLTGQNYGYTF. DNA of the CDR3: TGCGCCAGCAGCTTGACAGGGCAGAACTATGGCTACACCTTC.

The rearrangement joins TRBV7-3 to TRBJ1-1; D gene unclear. The CDR3 sequence is 15 residues long. Deletions cut 5 bases from V and 6 bases from J, with 19 bases between. Germline values: CDR1 SGHTA, CDR2 FQGTGA. CDR3 region: CASSPGRESVPEAFF. The CDR3 DNA sequence: TGTGCCAGCAGCCCCGGACGGGAGAGTGTTCCTGAAGCTTTCTTT. Complete variable domain (other parts from reference TRBV7-3 and TRBJ1-1): GAGVSQTPSNKVTEKGKYVELRCDPISGHTALYWYRQSLGQGPEFLIYFQGTGAADDSGLPNDRFFAVRPEGSVSTLKIQRTERGDSAVYLCASSPGRESVPEAFFGQGTRLTVV.

The genes are TRBV6-5 and TRBJ1-5; D not resolved. Between the trimmed V and J ends, which lost 3 bases and 2 bases, there was a span of 11 bases. Germline CDR1 is MNHEY and CDR2 is SVGAGI. The CDR3 has 15 residues. The CDR3 reads CASSYSPRGNQPQHF. CDR3 coding DNA: TGTGCCAGCAGTTATTCCCCTCGGGGCAATCAGCCCCAGCATTTT.

This rearrangement joins TRBV19 to TRBJ1-1; D is unclear. Germline V gives CDR1 LNHDA, CDR2 SQIVND (reference sequence). V was trimmed by 3 bases and J by 1 base, leaving 0 bases between them. The CDR3 totals 11 residues. CDR3 loop: CASSMNTEAFF. In DNA, the CDR3 is TGTGCCAGTAGTATGAACACTGAAGCTTTCTTT. Full variable domain (remainder filled in from reference TRBV19 and TRBJ1-1): DGGITQSPKYLFRKEGQNVTLSCEQNLNHDAMYWYRQDPGQGLRLIYYSQIVNDFQKGDIAEGYSVSREKKESFPLTVTSAQKNPTAFYLCASSMNTEAFFGQGTRLTVV.

The V gene is TRBV7-5, the J gene TRBJ2-6; the table's D gene call, TRBD2, was not cross checked with the DNA. TRBV7-5 is an annotated pseudogene. The CDR3 is 20 amino acids. The CDR3 sequence: CARSLEVFSGQTSGANVLTF. The CDR3 bases are TGTGCCAGAAGCTTAGAGGTGTTTAGCGGTCAGACCTCTGGGGCCAACGTCCTGACTTTC.

This sequence joins TRBV29-1 and TRBJ1-4; the D gene is possibly TRBD1 (5 bases). The CDR3 totals 15 residues. Germline CDR1 SQVTM, CDR2 ANQGSEA. Trimming left V 6 bases short and J 2 bases short, with 16 bases between. Here the CDR3 DNA reads TGCAGCGTCCGGGACCCCTACTACACTAATGAAAAACTGTTTTTT. Amino acids: CSVRDPYYTNEKLFF.

The genes are TRBV28 and TRBJ2-2, with 7 bases that match TRBD2. The CDR3 runs 13 residues. CDR1 is MDHEN and CDR2 is SYDVKM in the germline V gene. V shed 3 bases and J 6 bases; nucleotides not matched to a gene: 1. CDR3 residues: CASSLGGAGELFF. The CDR3 nucleotides are TGTGCCAGCAGTTTGGGGGGGGCCGGGGAGCTGTTTTTT. The complete variable domain, with remaining parts taken from reference TRBV28 and TRBJ2-2, reads DVKVTQSSRYLVKRTGEKVFLECVQDMDHENMFWYRQDPGLGLRLIYFSYDVKMKEKGDIPEGYSVSREKKERFSLILESASTNQTSMYLCASSLGGAGELFFGEGSRLTVL.

This clone was observed a single time. This same CDR3 is encoded by further DNA sequences in the sample. This rearrangement joins TRBV19 to TRBJ1-3, with D unclear. This CDR3 is built from 14 residues. Germline CDR1 is LNHDA and CDR2 is SQIVND (reference sequence). Trimming left V 3 bases short and J 0 bases short, with 6 bases between. The CDR3 loop reads CASSIAGSGNTIYF. The CDR3 nucleotides read TGTGCCAGTAGTATCGCAGGCTCTGGAAACACCATATATTTT.

The count of this clone is one. The chain links TRBV28 to TRBJ1-1; 9 bases match TRBD1. This CDR3 comprises 18 residues. The V gene end was trimmed by 4 bases and the J gene end by 0 bases; junction bases not matched to a gene: 12. The germline V gene has CDR1 MDHEN and CDR2 SYDVKM. CDR3 nucleotide sequence: TGTGCCAGCAGTTCCAGCACGGGACAGGGTTTGATGAACACTGAAGCTTTCTTT. Translation gives CASSSSTGQGLMNTEAFF.

For this clone: At one end, the junction sequence differs from germline, possibly due to a read error. The rearrangement links TRBV7-7 to TRBJ2-2; D is perhaps TRBD1 or TRBD2 (5 bases each). The CDR3 has 18 residues. Germline values: CDR1 SSHAT, CDR2 FNYEAQ (reference sequence). The CDR3 DNA sequence: TGTGCTAGCAGCTTAGCGCTAGGGGATCTACAGAACACCGGGGAGCTGTTTTTT. It yields the protein CASSLALGDLQNTGELFF.

The chain couples TRBV19 to TRBJ1-5; 8 bases are shared with TRBD1. Germline V gene lookup returns CDR1 LNHDA and CDR2 SQIVND (reference sequence). The CDR3 is 14 amino acids. With V trimmed by 9 bases and J by 1 base, 5 bases remained unmatched. CDR3 in amino acids: CARMGDRSNQPQHF. CDR3 bases: TGTGCCAGAATGGGGGACAGGAGCAATCAGCCCCAGCATTTT.

V gene TRBV30 combines with J gene TRBJ1-2; 8 bases are a match to TRBD1. V trimming: 3 bases; J trimming: 3 bases; junction bases outside the gene matches: 9. Germline loops: CDR1 GTSNPN, CDR2 SVGIG (reference sequence). This CDR3 region has 15 residues. CDR3 bases: TGTGCCTGGAGCCCAGGGGGCAAGTCGGACTATGGCTACACCTTC. Protein product: CAWSPGGKSDYGYTF.

The rearrangement links TRBV28 to TRBJ2-1; TRBD2 matches 10 bases. The CDR3 length is 13 residues. Trimming at V came to 7 bases and at J to 6 bases, leaving 3 bases not matched to a gene. In germline, CDR1 is MDHEN, CDR2 SYDVKM. The CDR3: CASKLAGLNEQFF. Written as DNA, the CDR3 is TGTGCCAGCAAACTAGCGGGGCTCAATGAGCAGTTCTTC.

The chain carries TRBV10-2 and TRBJ1-2, with no clear D. The V end was cut by 0 bases, the J end by 6 bases, with 14 bases between. The CDR3 totals 15 residues. Germline CDR1 WSHSY, CDR2 SAAADI. CDR3 residues: CASSESRGLLNGYTF. The CDR3 DNA reads TGCGCCAGCAGTGAGTCGCGAGGACTTCTAAATGGCTACACCTTC.

This clone appeared a single time. V usage is TRBV19 and J usage is TRBJ2-1; 13 nucleotides agree with TRBD2. Germline CDR1 and CDR2: LNHDA and SQIVND (reference sequence). The trim removed 5 bases at V and 4 bases at J, leaving 8 bases unmatched. The CDR3 has 17 residues. Written as DNA, the CDR3 is TGTGCCAGTAGTCCCCGGACTAGCGGGAGTACTTACAATGAGCAGTTCTTC. Translation gives CASSPRTSGSTYNEQFF.

This rearrangement joins TRBV11-2 to TRBJ1-3, with unresolved D. The germline V and J ends were trimmed by 2 bases and 0 bases, with 8 bases remaining between them. Germline lookup yields CDR1 SGHAT and CDR2 FQNNGV. The CDR3 extends over 15 amino acids. CDR3 residues: CASSLNGHSGNTIYF. The CDR3 DNA is TGTGCCAGCAGCTTAAACGGCCACTCTGGAAACACCATATATTTT.

The chain has TRBV30 and TRBJ2-7, with 7 bases identical to TRBD1. Germline V gives CDR1 GTSNPN, CDR2 SVGIG (reference sequence). V shed 8 bases and J 5 bases; nucleotides not matched to a gene: 6. This CDR3 comprises 11 residues. The DNA for the CDR3 is TGTGCCCTGGGACAGCGGCACGAGCAGTACTTC. It translates to CALGQRHEQYF.

V usage is TRBV28 and J usage is TRBJ1-6; D is ambiguous. Germline V CDR1 and CDR2: MDHEN, SYDVKM. The CDR3 loop spans 15 amino acids. V was clipped by 6 bases and J by 8 bases, with 17 bases between them. CDR3 sequence (DNA): TGTGCCAGCAGAGCCGCCCTCGGGTCGGATTCACCCCTCCACTTT. Its translation: CASRAALGSDSPLHF. The complete variable domain, with remaining parts taken from reference TRBV28 and TRBJ1-6, reads DVKVTQSSRYLVKRTGEKVFLECVQDMDHENMFWYRQDPGLGLRLIYFSYDVKMKEKGDIPEGYSVSREKKERFSLILESASTNQTSMYLCASRAALGSDSPLHFGNGTRLTVT.

The V call is TRBV27, the J call TRBJ2-7; D not certain. The germline V gene encodes CDR1 MNHEY and CDR2 SMNVEV (reference sequence). V was pared by 4 bases and J by 2 bases, with 15 bases between. This CDR3 region has 15 residues. CDR3 in DNA: TGTGCCAGCAGTTATGCAGCGACTCCAACCTACGAGCAGTACTTC. It specifies CASSYAATPTYEQYF.

The gene calls are TRBV20-1 and TRBJ1-1; D is uncertain. Germline CDR1 reads DFQATT; CDR2 reads SNEGSKA (reference sequence). Trimming left V 3 bases short and J 2 bases short, with 10 bases between. The CDR3 length is 13 residues. The CDR3 region has the DNA TGCAGTGCTAGTAGTTTAGCTAACACTGAAGCTTTCTTT. Residues: CSASSLANTEAFF.